This is a list of T cell receptor beta chains from one sample in a study of radiotherapy plus CTLA-4 blockade in lung cancer. Profiled with immunoSEQ multiplex PCR; TCRdb holds only in-frame clones, not every one. Of roughly 98,000 clones listed, approximately 78% are singletons. The sample in question was peripheral blood, obtained from a patient treated with radiotherapy plus ipilimumab. These receptors were taken from a human donor with non-small cell lung cancer who had a partial response to radiotherapy plus ipilimumab. The CDR3 runs from the conserved cysteine through the conserved F or W. Each record gives: D gene, V gene, clone size, J gene, CDR3 protein, CDR3 DNA. A D gene is named only where the DNA matches it firmly. Not every row has a clone size; where given, it reads once, few, many or a size class.

>TRBD1|TRBV7-6|.|TRBJ1-4
CASSRQGGEKLFF
TGTGCCAGCAGTCGACAGGGGGGTGAAAAACTGTTTTTT
>TRBD1|TRBV4-2|once|TRBJ1-3
CASSQAGTGGNTIYF
TGTGCCAGCAGCCAAGCAGGGACAGGAGGAAACACCATATATTTT
>TRBD2|TRBV18|.|TRBJ2-7
CASSPRSGGSYEQYF
TGTGCCAGCTCACCACGTAGCGGGGGCTCCTACGAGCAGTACTTC
>TRBD2|TRBV5-1|.|TRBJ2-3
CASSLYPGLAGDTQYF
TGCGCCAGCAGCTTGTACCCGGGGCTAGCGGGGGATACGCAGTATTTT
>.|TRBV2|.|TRBJ2-7
CASSEATGSHYEQYF
TGTGCCAGCAGTGAAGCGACAGGTAGCCACTACGAGCAGTACTTC
>.|TRBV6-1|.|TRBJ1-2
CASSDRVSGYTF
TGTGCCAGCAGTGACAGGGTATCTGGCTACACCTTC
>.|TRBV28|.|TRBJ1-5
CASSPLDGGYQPQHF
TGTGCCAGCAGCCCCCTAGACGGGGGTTATCAGCCCCAGCATTTT
>TRBD2|TRBV7-9|few|TRBJ2-5
CASSSRTSGETQYF
TGTGCCAGCAGCTCCAGGACTAGCGGAGAGACCCAGTACTTC
>.|TRBV2|.|TRBJ1-4
CASTLMGGNEKLFF
TGTGCCAGCACTTTGATGGGGGGTAATGAAAAACTGTTTTTT
>.|TRBV28|.|TRBJ2-5
CASSYGGSNQETQYF
TGTGCCAGCAGTTATGGCGGATCCAATCAAGAGACCCAGTACTTC
>.|TRBV9|.|TRBJ1-2
CASNRGEAYGYTF
TGTGCCAGCAATCGCGGGGAGGCCTATGGCTACACCTTC